This T cell receptor (beta chain) was identified during a study of PD-1 blockade in classical Hodgkin lymphoma. The protocol was immunoSEQ multiplex PCR, while the TCRdb copy is restricted to in-frame clones and leaves out a portion. Of 98,000 or so clones listed, around 89% are singletons. Relapse was seen in all patients after autologous stem cell transplantation, and brentuximab vedotin exposure was variable. This CDR3 comprises 13 residues. Germline V gives CDR1 SGHRS, CDR2 YFSETQ. Trimming stripped 0 bases from V and 8 bases from J, with 11 bases between. The chain has TRBV5-1 and TRBJ1-2, with D tentatively TRBD1 (5 bases). The receptor comes from a human donor with classical Hodgkin lymphoma. This specimen consisted of peripheral blood mononuclear cells (PBMCs), obtained before the second cycle of nivolumab. The DNA of the CDR3 is TGCGCCAGCAGCTTGGGACAGTCGGAGGGCTACACCTTC. Translating it yields CASSLGQSEGYTF.